The 16 T cell receptor beta chains presented below share a single source sample, sequenced in a study of shared T cell receptors in the human thymus. Sequenced by immunoSEQ multiplex PCR; TCRdb stores in-frame clones only, minus some. The data show around 730,000 clones, 80% to 90% seen once. Another study also made use of these data, one on human thymus T cells.

Sequenced input: thymocytes. These receptor sequences come from a girl less than two years old with a congenital heart defect.

This chain links TRBV15 with TRBJ1-2; D is perhaps TRBD1 (6 bases). Germline CDR1 LNHNV, CDR2 YYDKDF (reference sequence). The CDR3 has 15 residues. V lost 3 bases, J lost 4 bases, and 15 bases lay in between. The chain's CDR3 is CATSSSQGFLYGYTF. DNA for the CDR3: TGTGCCACCAGCAGCTCACAGGGCTTTCTCTATGGCTACACCTTC.

This chain joins TRBV27 and TRBJ2-5; possibly TRBD2 for D (6 bases). The CDR3 has 16 residues. Germline CDR1 and CDR2: MNHEY and SMNVEV (reference sequence). V gave up 3 bases and J gave up 2 bases, with 16 bases separating them. The CDR3, as DNA: TGTGCCAGCAGTTTCCAGTTTTTGGCGGGGCAAGAGACCCAGTACTTC. Amino acids: CASSFQFLAGQETQYF.

The chain has TRBV11-2 and TRBJ2-3; 9 bases fit TRBD2. V shed 4 bases and J 0 bases; nucleotides not matched to a gene: 11. There are 18 residues in the CDR3. The germline V gene encodes CDR1 SGHAT and CDR2 FQNNGV. In DNA form, the CDR3 reads TGTGCCAGCAGCTCTAGAGGTCTAGCGGGGCCGAGCACAGATACGCAGTATTTT. Translation gives CASSSRGLAGPSTDTQYF.

V is TRBV10-2 and J is TRBJ1-2; TRBD1 might be the D (6 bases). Between the trimmed V and J ends, which lost 8 bases and 8 bases, there was a span of 15 bases. Germline V gene sequence: CDR1 WSHSY, CDR2 SAAADI. The CDR3 spans 12 residues. The CDR3 DNA follows: TGCGCCAGCGTGGGAAGGGGGAACGGCTACACCTTC. Protein: CASVGRGNGYTF.

J is TRBJ1-1 and V is TRBV9, with D possibly matching TRBD1 (5 bases). This CDR3 is 17 amino acids long. The V gene's germline CDR1 is SGDLS and CDR2 YYNGEE. V shed 3 bases and J shed 3 bases, with 21 bases lying between them. The CDR3 protein is CASSEGRRGEWDTEAFF. The CDR3 region has the DNA TGTGCCAGCAGCGAGGGAAGGAGGGGAGAGTGGGACACTGAAGCTTTCTTT.

A few counts support this clone. The J gene is TRBJ2-1, the V gene TRBV2, with TRBD2 matching over 10 bases. J was trimmed by 2 bases and V by 5 bases; bases with no gene match: 6. Per germline, CDR1 SNHLY and CDR2 FYNNEI. The CDR3 extends over 16 amino acids. This chain's CDR3 is CASSSPSGGTYNEQFF. The CDR3 DNA sequence: TGTGCCAGCAGTAGCCCTAGCGGGGGAACCTACAATGAGCAGTTCTTC.

The gene calls are TRBV7-4 and TRBJ2-2, with 8 bases matching TRBD1. This CDR3 spans 16 amino acids. Germline assignment: CDR1 SGHVT and CDR2 SQSDAQ. The ends lost 3 bases at V and 9 bases at J; junction bases unmatched: 12. CDR3 loop: CASSFHRGFEMRELFF. The CDR3, as DNA: TGTGCCAGCAGCTTTCACAGGGGGTTTGAGATGAGGGAGCTGTTTTTT.

The chain combines TRBV14 with TRBJ1-3; 7 bases fit TRBD1. Germline-derived CDR1 and CDR2 are SGHDN and FVKESK. Losses at the gene ends were 0 bases for V and 0 bases for J; bases not matched to a gene: 20. The CDR3 is 22 residues long. This CDR3 is CASSQDRGGDSLPGRSGNTIYF. The CDR3 region has the DNA TGTGCCAGCAGCCAAGATAGGGGCGGGGACAGCTTACCGGGCCGCTCTGGAAACACCATATATTTT.

The chain recombines TRBV28 with TRBJ1-1; no firm D call. Trimming took 2 bases from V and 1 from J, leaving 14 bases between them. The germline CDR1 and CDR2 sequences are MDHEN and SYDVKM. The CDR3 has 16 residues. The CDR3 coding sequence is TGTGCCAGCAGTTTAAATTGGTTGCTAGCGAACACTGAAGCTTTCTTT. Protein: CASSLNWLLANTEAFF.

Concerning this clone: Additional DNA sequences in this sample encode the identical CDR3. This sequence joins TRBV5-6 and TRBJ1-6; 7 bases match TRBD1. The V and J ends lost 0 bases and 4 bases, in that order; junction bases with no gene match: 13. Germline V gene lookup returns CDR1 SGHDT and CDR2 YYEEEE. The CDR3 covers 19 residues. The CDR3 DNA sequence: TGTGCCAGCAGCTTGGACAGGGGATTTGGGCCCATATATAATTCACCCCTCCACTTT. Translating it yields CASSLDRGFGPIYNSPLHF.

The chain joins TRBV29-1 to TRBJ1-2; D gene uncertain. The CDR3 length is 12 residues. The germline CDR1 and CDR2 sequences are SQVTM and ANQGSEA. V lost 7 bases and J 4 bases, leaving 13 bases between the germline ends. This CDR3 is CSAEAGSYGYTF. The CDR3 nucleotides are TGCAGCGCCGAGGCGGGCAGCTATGGCTACACCTTC.

This clone turned up a few times. The rearrangement uses TRBV4-1 and TRBJ2-5; TRBD1 is a possible D gene (6 bases). The germline V and J ends were trimmed by 1 base and 2 bases, with 8 bases remaining between them. Looked up from germline, CDR1 is MGHRA and CDR2 is YSYEKL. The CDR3 length is 14 residues. The CDR3 protein is CASSQGQAQETQYF. The CDR3, as DNA: TGCGCCAGCAGCCAAGGACAGGCTCAAGAGACCCAGTACTTC.

The chain couples TRBV2 to TRBJ2-1; 11 nucleotides align to TRBD1. This CDR3 has 14 residues. Germline CDR1 reads SNHLY; CDR2 reads FYNNEI. The ends lost 8 bases at V and 3 bases at J; junction bases unmatched: 3. CDR3 in amino acids: CASGGQGVYNEQFF. CDR3 nucleotides: TGTGCCAGCGGGGGACAGGGGGTCTACAATGAGCAGTTCTTC.

The V and J genes are TRBV5-1 and TRBJ2-1; the match to TRBD2 covers 11 bases. Per the germline V gene, CDR1 is SGHRS and CDR2 is YFSETQ. Trimming removed 4 bases from V and 5 bases from J; junction bases left unmatched: 11. The CDR3 loop spans 17 amino acids. The CDR3 coding sequence is TGCGCCAGCAGCATGACCGGGACTAGCGGATGGGACAATGAGCAGTTCTTC. Translated, it gives CASSMTGTSGWDNEQFF.

The chain carries TRBV19 and TRBJ1-2; D is possibly TRBD1 (5 bases). The V gene lost 11 bases and the J gene lost 4 bases, with 23 bases spanning the gap. The CDR3 has 15 residues. Germline CDR1 and CDR2: LNHDA and SQIVND (reference sequence). The CDR3 nucleotides are TGTGCCGTGGGGGGGGAAAACAGGAGGGGCTATGGCTACACCTTC. Residues: CAVGGENRRGYGYTF.

The chain employs TRBV2 and TRBJ2-3; 8 bases align to TRBD2. The J segment lost 0 bases and the V segment lost 6 bases, leaving 8 bases of the junction unmatched. CDR3 length: 16 residues. Germline lookup yields CDR1 SNHLY and CDR2 FYNNEI. The CDR3 DNA reads TGTGCCAGCAGACCGAAGCGGGGGCAGAGCACAGATACGCAGTATTTT. Translation: CASRPKRGQSTDTQYF.